The sequence of this TCR beta chain was determined in a study of T cell responses to AZD1222 COVID-19 vaccine. This clone is a singleton in its sample. The repertoire was sequenced with immunoSEQ multiplex PCR; TCRdb's copy has only in-frame clones and lacks some. The repertoire holds 150,000 or so clones, with approximately 86% as singletons. The germline CDR1 and CDR2 sequences are LGHNA and YNFKEQ. Trimming left V 0 bases short and J 7 bases short, with 15 bases between. The CDR3 length is 15 residues. This receptor was taken from an adult who had recovered from COVID-19. The chain carries TRBV4-2 and TRBJ1-2; D remains ambiguous. Sequenced here: peripheral blood, sampled after recovery from COVID-19. CDR3 coding DNA: TGTGCCAGCAGCCAAGACGCGGAGCCCCGAGCTGGCTACACCTTC. It specifies CASSQDAEPRAGYTF.